This TCR beta chain originates from a study of OX40 agonist ivuxolimab in advanced cancers. Generated by immunoSEQ multiplex PCR, the TCRdb table keeps only in-frame clones and is missing some. The sample yields 95,000 to 100,000 clones, about 79% seen once. The CDR3 runs 14 residues. V was trimmed by 3 bases and J by 8 bases, leaving 11 bases between them. In germline, CDR1 is SGHTA, CDR2 FQGNSA. The material was CD4+ or CD8+ T cells sorted from blood, obtained in a trial of the OX40 agonist ivuxolimab. This chain connects TRBV7-2 to TRBJ1-6; no clear D gene. This TCR came from an adult with an advanced solid tumor such as melanoma, head and neck, liver or kidney cancer. The CDR3 DNA is TGTGCCAGCAGCTTGAGACCGTCCGATTCACCCCTCCACTTT. It translates to CASSLRPSDSPLHF.